These 14 T cell receptor beta chains were all obtained from the same sample, sequenced in a study of T cell repertoires in aging, cancer and after chemotherapy (dated by TCRdb to about 2019). TCR beta rearrangements were amplified from genomic DNA isolated from peripheral blood, not from sorted cells or RNA. These reads were obtained on an Illumina MiSeq. Rearranged TRB sequences spanning V, D and J segments were amplified by multiplex touch-down PCR using a mixed TRB-A/B primer pool. Using fastp at Q25 and MiXCR, TCRdb reprocessed the public reads and kept productive beta chains. One record per CDR3 amino acid sequence lists the most common genes and DNA. The sample records 8,500 to 10,000 distinct CDR3 sequences, nearly 55% of which are singletons. 20% of the sample rests with the top ten. The sequencing sample was made of blood. Source of these receptors: a human donor in good health.

The chain combines TRBV6-5 with TRBJ2-3; 12 bases line up with TRBD2. Trimming removed 5 bases from V and 4 bases from J; junction bases left unmatched: 4. Germline V gene data show CDR1 as MNHEY and CDR2 as SVGAGI. CDR3 length: 15 amino acids. CDR3 residues: CASSTSGGMPDTQYF. The CDR3 DNA reads TGTGCCAGCAGTACTAGCGGGGGGATGCCAGATACGCAGTATTTT.

This clonotype showed up just a few times. The rearrangement joins TRBV5-5 to TRBJ1-2, with no clear D. Germline CDR1 is SGHKS and CDR2 is YYEKEE (reference sequence). With 4 bases removed from V and 2 bases from J, the gap between germline ends came to 9 bases. CDR3 length: 13 amino acids. The CDR3 loop reads CASSRQDNYGYTF. CDR3 nucleotides: TGTGCCAGCAGCCGCCAGGACAACTATGGCTACACCTTC.

The rearrangement links TRBV6-5 to TRBJ2-3; a possible D gene is TRBD1 (7 bases). V dropped 5 bases and J dropped 0 bases, with 12 bases sitting between them. Germline CDR1 MNHEY, CDR2 SVGAGI. The CDR3 runs to 15 residues. The CDR3 loop is CASSRAGQSTDTQYF. CDR3 DNA sequence: TGTGCCAGCAGTCGCGCGGGACAGAGCACAGATACGCAGTATTTT.

This chain uses TRBV10-3 with TRBJ2-7; D is uncertain. The CDR3 totals 14 residues. The germline V and J ends were trimmed by 3 bases and 2 bases, with 11 bases remaining between them. Germline V gene data show CDR1 as ENHRY and CDR2 as SYGVKD. The CDR3 nucleotides are TGTGCCATCAGTGAAGGACCGGAAGCCTACGAGCAGTACTTC. Protein product: CAISEGPEAYEQYF.

Only a few counts were recorded for this clonotype. This chain uses TRBV6-1 with TRBJ2-1, with 7 nucleotides matching TRBD2. Germline CDR1 reads MNHNS; CDR2 reads SASEGT. The CDR3 runs to 14 residues. Germline trimming cut 7 bases from V and 2 bases from J; bases unmatched to any gene: 5. CDR3 in DNA: TGTGCCAGCACCAGGGACTACCCCTACAATGAGCAGTTCTTC. Protein: CASTRDYPYNEQFF.

This clonotype was found a few times. The V call is TRBV11-1, the J call TRBJ2-7; 8 positions match TRBD1. The germline V gene encodes CDR1 SGHAT and CDR2 FQDESV (reference sequence). The CDR3 is made up of 14 amino acids. The ends lost 3 bases at V and 2 bases at J; junction bases unmatched: 3. The CDR3 nucleotides read TGTGCCAGCAGCTTGGGACAGGCTGCCTACGAGCAGTACTTC. Its translation: CASSLGQAAYEQYF.

The chain joins TRBV5-1 to TRBJ2-1; no definite D call. Germline-derived CDR1 and CDR2 are SGHRS and YFSETQ. This CDR3 is 15 amino acids long. Between the trimmed V and J ends, which lost 1 base and 5 bases, there was a span of 13 bases. CDR3 in DNA: TGCGCCAGCAGCTTGAGCCCATTAAACCACAATGAGCAGTTCTTC. As protein: CASSLSPLNHNEQFF.

This clonotype was found a few times. The genes are TRBV29-1 and TRBJ2-2, with 7 bases aligning to TRBD1. J gave up 3 bases and V 3 bases, and 4 bases lay outside the gene matches. The V gene's germline CDR1 is SQVTM and CDR2 ANQGSEA. The CDR3 is 14 amino acids. In DNA form, the CDR3 reads TGCAGCGTTGAGAGGGGGCTGTACACCGGGGAGCTGTTTTTT. Its translation is CSVERGLYTGELFF.

A note on this clonotype: One end of the junction does not line up with germline, which may come from a read error. The chain uses TRBV6-1 and TRBJ2-3; 8 bases align to TRBD2. The CDR3 spans 16 residues. Germline V gene lookup returns CDR1 MNHNS and CDR2 SASEGT. The CDR3 loop is CASTESSGGQVDTQYF. The CDR3 DNA reads TGTGCCAGCACTGAAAGCTCGGGGGGGCAGGTGGATACGCAGTATTTT.

CDR3 bases: TGTGCCAGCAGCATGGTAGACCGCGAGCAGTACTTC. Its protein is CASSMVDREQYF. This chain connects TRBV5-6 to TRBJ2-7; D ambiguous. The germline V gene has CDR1 SGHDT and CDR2 YYEEEE. V was trimmed by 4 bases and J by 6 bases, leaving 11 bases between them. CDR3 length: 12 amino acids.

This chain connects TRBV19 to TRBJ1-2; 7 bases fit TRBD1. V trimming: 5 bases; J trimming: 6 bases; junction bases outside the gene matches: 6. From germline, CDR1 is LNHDA and CDR2 SQIVND (reference sequence). This CDR3 is 13 amino acids long. The CDR3 DNA follows: TGTGCCAGTAGTCCGACAGGGCTTCATGGCTACACCTTC. Amino acid sequence: CASSPTGLHGYTF.

This chain links TRBV19 with TRBJ1-5, with D perhaps TRBD1 (5 bases). From germline, CDR1 is LNHDA and CDR2 SQIVND (reference sequence). The CDR3 has 16 amino acids. The V end lost 1 base, the J end lost 0 bases, and 10 bases lay between the germline ends. The CDR3 bases are TGTGCCAGTAGTATAGGACAGCGATATAGCAATCAGCCCCAGCATTTT. It is translated as CASSIGQRYSNQPQHF.

This clonotype was recorded a few times. The chain recombines TRBV30 with TRBJ2-5; D possibly uses TRBD1 or TRBD2 (5 bases each). Trimming removed 3 bases at V and 2 bases at J, with 16 bases between. The CDR3 has 15 amino acids. From germline, CDR1 is GTSNPN and CDR2 SVGIG (reference sequence). CDR3 sequence reads: CAWSRPGTTQETQYF. The CDR3 DNA reads TGTGCCTGGAGCCGACCCGGGACCACACAAGAGACCCAGTACTTC.

Comments on this clonotype: At one end the junction does not follow the germline gene, possibly because of a read error. The genes are TRBV20-1 and TRBJ2-3, with D unresolved. CDR1 and CDR2 from the germline V gene are DFQATT and SNEGSKA (reference sequence). This CDR3 comprises 10 residues. The CDR3 nucleotides read TGCAGTGCTAGTCTAGATACGCAGAATTTT. This gives the protein CSASLDTQNF.